One sample yielded the 26 T cell receptor beta chains listed below, sequenced in a study of blood T cell repertoires in COVID-19. The repertoire was sequenced with immunoSEQ multiplex PCR; TCRdb's copy has only in-frame clones and lacks some. The profile covers about 75,000 clones, with 84% appearing a single time and 20% to 25% taken by the ten largest. Sequencing was performed on peripheral blood. The receptor source for this set is a woman in her fifties or sixties with acute or convalescent COVID-19.

This clone has only one observation. This chain joins TRBV28 and TRBJ1-1; the D gene is possibly TRBD1 (5 bases). V lost 5 bases to trimming and J lost 3 bases, with 13 bases between them. CDR3 length equals 14 residues. Germline V gene data show CDR1 as MDHEN and CDR2 as SYDVKM. The CDR3 bases are TGTGCCAGCAGTATGGACACGGCTTACACTGAAGCTTTCTTT. Protein product: CASSMDTAYTEAFF.

The genes are TRBV30 and TRBJ1-4; no reliable D call. CDR1 is GTSNPN and CDR2 is SVGIG in the germline V gene (reference sequence). V was shortened by 4 bases and J by 0 bases, with 6 bases between the two germline ends. The CDR3 length is 13 residues. In DNA form, the CDR3 reads TGTGCCTGGAACGGAGCAACTAATGAAAAACTGTTTTTT. Amino acid sequence: CAWNGATNEKLFF.

The chain employs TRBV6-1 and TRBJ1-6; D remains unclear. The V gene's germline CDR1 is MNHNS and CDR2 SASEGT. CDR3 length equals 14 residues. Trimming shortened V by 3 bases and J by 9 bases, and 12 bases separated the two germline ends. CDR3 protein: CASSEAFGLSPLHF. The CDR3 DNA is TGTGCCAGCAGTGAGGCCTTTGGACTTTCACCCCTCCACTTT.

This clone was counted once. This chain joins TRBV6-2 or TRBV6-3 and TRBJ2-7, with a possible D match to TRBD1 (5 bases). The ends were cut back, 6 bases at V and 2 bases at J, with 14 bases in the middle. Germline V gene lookup returns CDR1 MNHEY and CDR2 SVGEGT. The CDR3 covers 14 residues. CDR3 DNA: TGTGCCAGCAGCTCCGGAAACAGGCCCTACGAGCAGTACTTC. As protein: CASSSGNRPYEQYF.

The rearrangement joins TRBV3-1 (or the pseudogene TRBV3-2) to TRBJ2-1; TRBD2 matches 9 bases. Germline V gene data show CDR1 as LGHDT and CDR2 as YNNKEL (reference sequence). The CDR3 consists of 17 residues. The trim removed 2 bases at V and 8 bases at J, leaving 13 bases unmatched. The CDR3 region is CASSQRTRAAGGDEQFF. The CDR3 DNA is TGTGCCAGCAGCCAACGAACCCGCGCAGCGGGAGGAGATGAGCAGTTCTTC.

The chain couples TRBV2 to TRBJ2-7; D is uncertain. The CDR3 length is 10 residues. Germline V gene lookup returns CDR1 SNHLY and CDR2 FYNNEI. Trimming removed 5 bases at V and 6 bases at J, with 5 bases between. The CDR3 is CASSHGEQYF. CDR3 nucleotide sequence: TGTGCCAGCAGTCACGGCGAGCAGTACTTC.

This clone was observed a few times. The J gene is TRBJ2-1, the V gene TRBV6-1; perhaps TRBD1 as D (5 bases). Between the trimmed V and J ends, which lost 3 bases and 6 bases, there was a span of 18 bases. This CDR3 has 16 amino acids. Germline V gene data show CDR1 as MNHNS and CDR2 as SASEGT. The CDR3 region is CASSETTGGISNEQFF. The CDR3, as DNA: TGTGCCAGCAGTGAGACCACAGGTGGGATTAGCAATGAGCAGTTCTTC.

The V and J genes are TRBV27 and TRBJ1-2; 8 nucleotides agree with TRBD1. J was trimmed by 2 bases and V by 7 bases; bases with no gene match: 9. CDR3 length equals 15 residues. CDR1 and CDR2 from the germline V gene are MNHEY and SMNVEV (reference sequence). In DNA, the CDR3 is TGTGCCAGCACCCCACGGGGACAGGCAAACTATGGCTACACCTTC. Translating gives CASTPRGQANYGYTF.

The CDR3 DNA sequence: TGTGCCAGCACTATCCTAGGGGGGGGGACTGAAGCTTTCTTT. As protein: CASTILGGGTEAFF. The chain couples TRBV6-5 to TRBJ1-1, with TRBD1 as a possible D gene (6 bases). V gave up 7 bases and J gave up 5 bases, with 17 bases separating them. The CDR3 sequence is 14 residues long. The V gene's germline CDR1 is MNHEY and CDR2 SVGAGI.

This clone has a handful of counts. This rearrangement joins TRBV30 to TRBJ2-7; 7 nucleotides agree with TRBD1. Germline CDR1 and CDR2: GTSNPN and SVGIG (reference sequence). There are 12 residues in the CDR3. V lost 2 bases to trimming and J lost 6 bases; unmatched junction nucleotides: 4. The CDR3 nucleotides are TGTGCCTGGAGTAAGGGGGCCGGCGAGCAGTACTTC. This codes for CAWSKGAGEQYF.

This chain links TRBV5-1 with TRBJ2-7, with a weak D call TRBD1 (6 bases). The CDR3 is made up of 12 amino acids. CDR1 is SGHRS and CDR2 is YFSETQ in the germline V gene. Trimming took 0 bases from V and 7 from J, leaving 8 bases between them. CDR3 residues: CASSLGQGEQYF. The CDR3 DNA follows: TGCGCCAGCAGCTTGGGGCAGGGGGAGCAGTACTTC.

The rearrangement links TRBV6-1 to TRBJ2-7; 9 bases match TRBD1. The CDR3 is made up of 16 amino acids. Trimming cost V 4 bases and J 2 bases; bases outside gene matches: 9. Germline CDR1 and CDR2: MNHNS and SASEGT. Written as DNA, the CDR3 is TGTGCCAGCAGTGGTCAGGGACAGGGCCTCCCCTACGAGCAGTACTTC. Its protein is CASSGQGQGLPYEQYF.

The chain carries TRBV10-3 and TRBJ2-2, with D maybe TRBD2 (6 bases). Trimming pared 2 bases from V and 3 bases from J, leaving 10 bases between. CDR3 length: 15 amino acids. Germline V gives CDR1 ENHRY, CDR2 SYGVKD. CDR3 residues: CAISERAGHTGELFF. CDR3 nucleotides: TGTGCCATCAGTGAGAGGGCGGGGCACACCGGGGAGCTGTTTTTT.

The chain recombines TRBV10-3 with TRBJ1-2; D perhaps matches TRBD1 (5 bases). The V gene's germline CDR1 is ENHRY and CDR2 SYGVKD. Trimming removed 3 bases from V and 2 bases from J, with 10 bases in between. The CDR3 loop spans 14 amino acids. The CDR3: CAISDKTENYGYTF. DNA of the CDR3: TGTGCCATCAGTGATAAGACAGAGAACTATGGCTACACCTTC.

The chain recombines TRBV19 with TRBJ2-7; TRBD2 aligns across 7 bases. The ends lost 7 bases at V and 2 bases at J; junction bases unmatched: 2. This CDR3 contains 12 residues. CDR1 LNHDA and CDR2 SQIVND come from the germline V gene (reference sequence). The CDR3 here is CASTGRTYEQYF. As DNA, the CDR3 is TGTGCCAGTACCGGGAGGACCTACGAGCAGTACTTC.

This clone came up a few times. This chain connects TRBV5-6 to TRBJ1-6, with a weak D call TRBD1 (5 bases). This CDR3 has 16 residues. Trimming took 1 base from V and 8 from J, leaving 16 bases between them. Germline CDR1 SGHDT, CDR2 YYEEEE. The CDR3 DNA follows: TGTGCCAGCAGCTTGAGACGATCGGGGGAGTATTCACCCCTCCACTTT. Protein sequence: CASSLRRSGEYSPLHF.

This chain links TRBV18 with TRBJ1-1; D possibly corresponds to TRBD1 (6 bases). The V gene's germline CDR1 is KGHSH and CDR2 LQKENI. This CDR3 is built from 14 residues. V lost 3 bases, J lost 7 bases, and 15 bases lay in between. The CDR3 coding sequence is TGTGCCAGCTCACCTAGTTTTTCGACAGGTGAAGCTTTCTTT. This translates into CASSPSFSTGEAFF.

This clone was detected only once. The rearrangement joins TRBV4-1 to TRBJ2-5; 8 nucleotides align to TRBD2. The germline V gene encodes CDR1 MGHRA and CDR2 YSYEKL. There are 16 residues in the CDR3. Trimming removed 0 bases from V and 5 bases from J; junction bases left unmatched: 8. In DNA, the CDR3 is TGCGCCAGCAGCCAAGAGCCCCGGGGGGGATGGGAGACCCAGTACTTC. Translating gives CASSQEPRGGWETQYF.

This chain links TRBV5-1 with TRBJ2-5; TRBD1 aligns across 10 bases. Germline lookup yields CDR1 SGHRS and CDR2 YFSETQ. This CDR3 is built from 15 residues. Trimming at V came to 4 bases and at J to 2 bases, leaving 5 bases not matched to a gene. In DNA form, the CDR3 reads TGCGCCAGCAGCGGGACAGGGGCAGGGCAAGAGACCCAGTACTTC. This gives the protein CASSGTGAGQETQYF.

The rearrangement uses TRBV11-2 and TRBJ2-7; a weak D match, TRBD1 (5 bases). V shed 5 bases and J shed 9 bases, with 20 bases lying between them. The germline gives CDR1 SGHAT, CDR2 FQNNGV. The CDR3 runs to 14 residues. The CDR3 here is CASSPLLKGLGQYF. The CDR3, as DNA: TGTGCCAGCAGCCCTCTCCTGAAGGGGCTCGGGCAGTACTTC.

The chain uses TRBV7-9 and TRBJ1-6; D not resolved. V lost 4 bases to trimming and J lost 4 bases, with 17 bases between them. CDR1 and CDR2 from the germline V gene are SEHNR and FQNEAQ (reference sequence). This CDR3 region has 17 residues. For the CDR3, the DNA is TGTGCCAGCAGCTCCTCGAGGACGGGGATTTATAATTCACCCCTCCACTTT. This gives the protein CASSSSRTGIYNSPLHF. Full variable domain (remainder filled in from reference TRBV7-9 and TRBJ1-6): DTGVSQNPRHKITKRGQNVTFRCDPISEHNRLYWYRQTLGQGPEFLTYFQNEAQLEKSRLLSDRFSAERPKGSFSTLEIQRTEQGDSAMYLCASSSSRTGIYNSPLHFGNGTRLTVT.

In its sample, this clone was seen a few times. The rearrangement uses TRBV20-1 and TRBJ1-1; D may be TRBD1 (5 bases). Germline-derived CDR1 and CDR2 are DFQATT and SNEGSKA (reference sequence). Between the trimmed V and J ends, which lost 3 bases and 4 bases, there was a span of 15 bases. The CDR3 sequence is 14 residues long. In DNA, the CDR3 is TGCAGTGCTAGTAAGGGGTTCGAAGGCACTGAAGCTTTCTTT. Amino acid sequence: CSASKGFEGTEAFF.

The CDR3 DNA sequence: TGTGCCAGCAGCAGAGGTGGGGACACCCAAGAGACCCAGTACTTC. It is translated as CASSRGGDTQETQYF. The gene calls are TRBV7-2 and TRBJ2-5, with D possibly matching TRBD1 (6 bases). Germline CDR1 reads SGHTA; CDR2 reads FQGNSA. This CDR3 spans 15 amino acids. Trimming shortened V by 5 bases and J by 1 base, and 14 bases separated the two germline ends.

This rearrangement joins TRBV7-9 to TRBJ1-6, with 7 bases that match TRBD1. The CDR3 is 14 residues long. The germline V gene encodes CDR1 SEHNR and CDR2 FQNEAQ (reference sequence). Trimming cost V 5 bases and J 7 bases; bases outside gene matches: 5. Here the CDR3 reads CASSPWTGNSPLHF. The CDR3 nucleotides read TGTGCCAGCAGCCCCTGGACAGGCAATTCACCCCTCCACTTT.

The gene calls are TRBV10-2 and TRBJ2-1; no reliable D call. V gave up 6 bases and J gave up 1 base, with 7 bases separating them. The germline V gene encodes CDR1 WSHSY and CDR2 SAAADI. The CDR3 covers 13 residues. The CDR3 is CASRVASYNEQFF. In DNA form, the CDR3 reads TGCGCCAGCAGGGTGGCTTCCTACAATGAGCAGTTCTTC.

The V and J genes are TRBV29-1 and TRBJ2-5, with 7 bases aligning to TRBD1. Germline V lookup: CDR1 SQVTM, CDR2 ANQGSEA. Losses at the gene ends were 4 bases for V and 0 bases for J; bases not matched to a gene: 2. The CDR3 loop spans 13 amino acids. The CDR3 DNA follows: TGCAGCGTTGGGGACAGCTACCAAGAGACCCAGTACTTC. Translating gives CSVGDSYQETQYF.